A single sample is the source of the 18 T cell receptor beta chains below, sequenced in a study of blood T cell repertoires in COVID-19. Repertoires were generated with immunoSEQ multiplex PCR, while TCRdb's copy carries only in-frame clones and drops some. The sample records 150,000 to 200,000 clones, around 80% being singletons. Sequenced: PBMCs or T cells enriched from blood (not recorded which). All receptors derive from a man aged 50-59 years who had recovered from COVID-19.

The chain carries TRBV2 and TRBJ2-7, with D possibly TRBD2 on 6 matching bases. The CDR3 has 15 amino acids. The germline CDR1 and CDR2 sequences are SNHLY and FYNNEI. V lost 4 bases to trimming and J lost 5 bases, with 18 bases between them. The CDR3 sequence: CASSGRDLGFHEQYF. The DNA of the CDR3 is TGTGCCAGCAGTGGAAGGGACTTGGGTTTCCACGAGCAGTACTTC. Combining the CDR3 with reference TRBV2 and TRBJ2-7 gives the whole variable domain EPEVTQTPSHQVTQMGQEVILRCVPISNHLYFYWYRQILGQKVEFLVSFYNNEISEKSEIFDDQFSVERPDGSNFTLKIRSTKLEDSAMYFCASSGRDLGFHEQYFGPGTRLTVT.

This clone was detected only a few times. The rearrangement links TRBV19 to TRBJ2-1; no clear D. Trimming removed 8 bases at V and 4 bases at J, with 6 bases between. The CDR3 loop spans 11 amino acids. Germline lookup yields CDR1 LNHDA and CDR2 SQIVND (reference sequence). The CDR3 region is CASRGYNEQFF. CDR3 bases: TGTGCCAGTCGAGGTTACAATGAGCAGTTCTTC.

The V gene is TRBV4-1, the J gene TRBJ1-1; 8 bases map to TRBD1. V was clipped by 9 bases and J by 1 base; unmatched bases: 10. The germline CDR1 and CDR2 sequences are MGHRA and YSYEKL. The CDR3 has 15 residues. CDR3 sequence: CARINRDRKNTEAFF. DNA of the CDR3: TGCGCCAGGATAAACCGGGACAGGAAGAACACTGAAGCTTTCTTT.

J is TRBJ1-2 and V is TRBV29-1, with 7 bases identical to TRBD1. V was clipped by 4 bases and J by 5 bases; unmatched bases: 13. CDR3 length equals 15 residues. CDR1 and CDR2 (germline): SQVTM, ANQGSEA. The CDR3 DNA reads TGCAGCGTTGTGGGCTTAACAGGGGCAACATATGGCTACACCTTC. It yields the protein CSVVGLTGATYGYTF.

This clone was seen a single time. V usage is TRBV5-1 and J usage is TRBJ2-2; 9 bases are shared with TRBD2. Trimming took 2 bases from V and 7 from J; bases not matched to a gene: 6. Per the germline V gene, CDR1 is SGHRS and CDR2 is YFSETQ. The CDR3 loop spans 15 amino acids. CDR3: CASSFAGGRVGELFF. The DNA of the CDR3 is TGCGCCAGCAGCTTTGCGGGGGGGCGTGTCGGGGAGCTGTTTTTT.

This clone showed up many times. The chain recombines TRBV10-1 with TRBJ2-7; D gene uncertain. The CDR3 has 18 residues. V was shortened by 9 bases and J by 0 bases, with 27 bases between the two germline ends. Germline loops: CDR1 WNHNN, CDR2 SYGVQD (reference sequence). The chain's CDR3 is CARAIFGAPPPSSYEQYF. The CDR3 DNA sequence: TGCGCCAGGGCGATCTTCGGTGCCCCACCCCCTAGCTCCTACGAGCAGTACTTC.

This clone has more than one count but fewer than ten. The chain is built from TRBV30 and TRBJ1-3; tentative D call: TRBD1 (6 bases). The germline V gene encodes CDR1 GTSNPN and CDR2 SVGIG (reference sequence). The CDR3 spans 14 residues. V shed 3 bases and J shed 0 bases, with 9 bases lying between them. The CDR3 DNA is TGTGCCTGGAGCGGGGACAACTCTGGAAACACCATATATTTT. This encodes CAWSGDNSGNTIYF.

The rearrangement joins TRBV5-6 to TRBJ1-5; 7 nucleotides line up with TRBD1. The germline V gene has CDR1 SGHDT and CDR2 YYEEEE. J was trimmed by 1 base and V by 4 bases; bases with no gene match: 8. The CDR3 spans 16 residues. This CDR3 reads CASSQQGLSSNQPQHF. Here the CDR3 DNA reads TGTGCCAGCAGCCAACAGGGGTTGAGCAGCAATCAGCCCCAGCATTTT. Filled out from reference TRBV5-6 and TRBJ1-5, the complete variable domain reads DAGVTQSPTHLIKTRGQQVTLRCSPKSGHDTVSWYQQALGQGPQFIFQYYEEEERQRGNFPDRFSGHQFPNYSSELNVNALLLGDSALYLCASSQQGLSSNQPQHFGDGTRLSIL.

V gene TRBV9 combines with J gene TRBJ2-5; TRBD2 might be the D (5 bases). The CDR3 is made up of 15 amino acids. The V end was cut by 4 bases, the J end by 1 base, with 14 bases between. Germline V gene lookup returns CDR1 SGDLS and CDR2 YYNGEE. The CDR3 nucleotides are TGTGCCAGCAGCCCAAGTCCCGGGGTCCAAGAGACCCAGTACTTC. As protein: CASSPSPGVQETQYF.

In DNA, the CDR3 is TGTGCCACCAGCAGTAAAAGACTATCGACAGGGATAACTGAAGCTTTCTTT. Translating it yields CATSSKRLSTGITEAFF. The chain recombines TRBV15 with TRBJ1-1; 7 positions match TRBD1. The germline gives CDR1 LNHNV, CDR2 YYDKDF (reference sequence). CDR3 length: 17 residues. V lost 3 bases to trimming and J lost 5 bases; unmatched junction nucleotides: 15.

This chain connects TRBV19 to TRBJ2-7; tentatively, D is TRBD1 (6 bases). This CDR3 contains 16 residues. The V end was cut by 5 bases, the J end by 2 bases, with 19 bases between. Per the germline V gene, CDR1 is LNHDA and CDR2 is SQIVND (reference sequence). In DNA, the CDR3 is TGTGCCAGTAGTGACGACCAGGGGATACCCCCCTACGAGCAGTACTTC. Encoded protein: CASSDDQGIPPYEQYF.

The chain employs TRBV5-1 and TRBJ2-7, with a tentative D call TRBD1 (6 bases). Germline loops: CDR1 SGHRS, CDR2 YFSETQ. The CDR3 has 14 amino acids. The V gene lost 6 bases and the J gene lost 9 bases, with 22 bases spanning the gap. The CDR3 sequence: CASKTGAALGGQYF. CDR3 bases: TGCGCCAGCAAGACGGGCGCGGCGTTAGGGGGGCAGTACTTC.

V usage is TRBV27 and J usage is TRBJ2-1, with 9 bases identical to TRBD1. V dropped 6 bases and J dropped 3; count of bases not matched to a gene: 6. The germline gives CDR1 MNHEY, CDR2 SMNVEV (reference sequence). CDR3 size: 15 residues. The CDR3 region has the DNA TGTGCCAGCAGACCGACAGGGGGGCTCTACAATGAGCAGTTCTTC. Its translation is CASRPTGGLYNEQFF.

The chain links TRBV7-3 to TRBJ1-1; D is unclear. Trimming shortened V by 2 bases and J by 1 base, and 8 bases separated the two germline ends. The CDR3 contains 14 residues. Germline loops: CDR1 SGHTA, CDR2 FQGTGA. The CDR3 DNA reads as TGTGCCAGCAGCTTAGGGCGGGCGAACACTGAAGCTTTCTTT. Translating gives CASSLGRANTEAFF. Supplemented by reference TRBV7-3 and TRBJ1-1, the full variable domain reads GAGVSQTPSNKVTEKGKYVELRCDPISGHTALYWYRQSLGQGPEFLIYFQGTGAADDSGLPNDRFFAVRPEGSVSTLKIQRTERGDSAVYLCASSLGRANTEAFFGQGTRLTVV.

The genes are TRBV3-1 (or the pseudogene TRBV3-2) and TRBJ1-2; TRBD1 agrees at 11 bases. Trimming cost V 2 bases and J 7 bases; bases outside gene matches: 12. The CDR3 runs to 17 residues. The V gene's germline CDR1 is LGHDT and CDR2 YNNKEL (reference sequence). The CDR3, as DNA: TGTGCCAGCAGCCAACCCCCCCCCGGACAGGGGGCGCTTGGCTACACCTTC. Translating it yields CASSQPPPGQGALGYTF.

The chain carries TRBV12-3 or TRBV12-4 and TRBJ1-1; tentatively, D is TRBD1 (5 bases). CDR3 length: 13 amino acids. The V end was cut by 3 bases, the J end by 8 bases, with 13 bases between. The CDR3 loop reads CASSFFREGEAFF. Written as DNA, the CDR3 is TGTGCCAGCAGTTTTTTCAGGGAGGGCGAAGCTTTCTTT.

The CDR3, as DNA: TGTGCCACCAGCAGCCCTACCGGGACAGGGGTCAATGAGCAGTTCTTC. It codes for CATSSPTGTGVNEQFF. This chain joins TRBV15 and TRBJ2-1, with 10 bases matching TRBD1. There are 16 residues in the CDR3. Germline V lookup: CDR1 LNHNV, CDR2 YYDKDF (reference sequence). The V segment lost 3 bases and the J segment 6 bases; nucleotides outside the gene matches: 8.

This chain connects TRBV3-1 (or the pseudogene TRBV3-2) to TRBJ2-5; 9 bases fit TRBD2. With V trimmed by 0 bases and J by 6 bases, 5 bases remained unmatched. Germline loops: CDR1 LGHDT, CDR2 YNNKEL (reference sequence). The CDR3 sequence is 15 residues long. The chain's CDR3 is CASSQDGTSYQTQYF. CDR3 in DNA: TGTGCCAGCAGCCAAGACGGGACTAGCTACCAGACCCAGTACTTC.